The next 15 T cell receptor beta chains were all read from a single sample in a study of T cell responses to AZD1222 COVID-19 vaccine. Some clones are missing from TCRdb's copy, which holds only in-frame ones; the method was immunoSEQ multiplex PCR. Of approximately 89,000 clones listed, about nine tenths are singletons. The starting material was peripheral blood, obtained 28 days after the second AZD1222 dose. The receptors derive from an adult who received the AZD1222 COVID-19 vaccine.

The chain couples TRBV5-1 to TRBJ2-2; D gene uncertain. The V gene lost 4 bases and the J gene lost 3 bases, with 10 bases spanning the gap. Per germline, CDR1 SGHRS and CDR2 YFSETQ. The CDR3 is 14 amino acids. The CDR3 spells CASSPFSDTGELFF. CDR3 in DNA: TGCGCCAGCAGCCCCTTTTCGGACACCGGGGAGCTGTTTTTT.

This chain connects TRBV27 to TRBJ1-2; no definite D call. The V gene's germline CDR1 is MNHEY and CDR2 SMNVEV (reference sequence). Trimming cost V 8 bases and J 4 bases, with 17 bases left between them. The CDR3 length is 14 residues. CDR3 residues: CASPFWERVYGYTF. The CDR3 DNA follows: TGTGCCAGCCCCTTTTGGGAAAGGGTCTATGGCTACACCTTC.

The gene calls are TRBV7-9 and TRBJ1-2, with unresolved D. The length of the CDR3 is 13 residues. From germline, CDR1 is SEHNR and CDR2 FQNEAQ (reference sequence). The V end lost 7 bases, the J end lost 0 bases, and 9 bases lay between the germline ends. The CDR3 is CASTEPTNYGYTF. The CDR3 DNA follows: TGTGCCAGCACCGAACCTACTAACTATGGCTACACCTTC.

This clone was seen a single time. The rearrangement links TRBV11-2 to TRBJ1-1; tentative D call: TRBD1 (6 bases). The V end was cut by 1 base, the J end by 5 bases, with 8 bases between. The CDR3 totals 13 residues. In germline, CDR1 is SGHAT, CDR2 FQNNGV. CDR3 bases: TGTGCCAGCAGCTTAGCAGGGGTAACTGAAGCTTTCTTT. Residues: CASSLAGVTEAFF. The entire variable domain, with the rest obtained from reference TRBV11-2 and TRBJ1-1, is as follows: EAGVAQSPRYKIIEKRQSVAFWCNPISGHATLYWYQQILGQGPKLLIQFQNNGVVDDSQLPKDRFSAERLKGVDSTLKIQPAKLEDSAVYLCASSLAGVTEAFFGQGTRLTVV.

This clone was observed a single time. This sequence joins TRBV18 and TRBJ2-1; 11 nucleotides align to TRBD1. Germline V gene data show CDR1 as KGHSH and CDR2 as LQKENI. The CDR3 is 15 amino acids. V lost 1 base to trimming and J lost 9 bases; unmatched junction nucleotides: 5. CDR3 DNA: TGTGCCAGCTCACCACGGGACAGGGGGTATAGTGAGCAGTTCTTC. It specifies CASSPRDRGYSEQFF.

This clone has just one count. The chain recombines TRBV6-5 with TRBJ2-1; 9 bases map to TRBD1. V lost 11 bases and J lost 1; bases outside the gene matches: 9. The CDR3 spans 15 residues. Looked up from germline, CDR1 is MNHEY and CDR2 is SVGAGI. CDR3 sequence (DNA): TGTGCCGCCCAAAGGGACAGGGATTCCTACAATGAGCAGTTCTTC. It translates to CAAQRDRDSYNEQFF.

This chain links TRBV12-5 with TRBJ2-7; a possible D gene is TRBD1 (6 bases). Trimming stripped 6 bases from V and 3 bases from J, with 12 bases between. This CDR3 has 13 amino acids. The germline V gene has CDR1 LGHNT and CDR2 FRNRAP. DNA for the CDR3: TGTGCTAGTGGCCAGGACAGCTTCTACGAGCAGTACTTC. This sequence encodes CASGQDSFYEQYF.

The gene calls are TRBV11-2 and TRBJ1-1; possibly TRBD1 for D (5 bases). V gave up 5 bases and J gave up 4 bases, with 17 bases separating them. Looked up from germline, CDR1 is SGHAT and CDR2 is FQNNGV. This CDR3 has 15 residues. Here the CDR3 DNA reads TGTGCCAGCAGCCTCGGGGCAGAAGACCCCACTGAAGCTTTCTTT. It encodes CASSLGAEDPTEAFF.

The rearrangement links TRBV7-2 to TRBJ2-5, with D possibly matching TRBD1 (7 bases). Germline V gene data show CDR1 as SGHTA and CDR2 as FQGNSA. The V and J ends lost 8 bases and 2 bases respectively, with 15 bases between them. This CDR3 spans 14 amino acids. In DNA, the CDR3 is TGTGCCAGCGGAGGGACAGTTTCTCAAGAGACCCAGTACTTC. Its protein product is CASGGTVSQETQYF.

The chain has TRBV27 and TRBJ1-1; D is perhaps TRBD1 (5 bases). This CDR3 spans 14 amino acids. V lost 2 bases and J 4 bases, leaving 11 bases between the germline ends. The germline V gene has CDR1 MNHEY and CDR2 SMNVEV (reference sequence). The CDR3 DNA reads as TGTGCCAGCAGTTTAGGGGGTACGGCCACTGAAGCTTTCTTT. Translating gives CASSLGGTATEAFF.

The V gene is TRBV19, the J gene TRBJ1-5, with D possibly being TRBD1 (6 bases). CDR3 length equals 14 residues. V lost 7 bases and J lost 5, with 15 bases in between. CDR1 and CDR2 from the germline V gene are LNHDA and SQIVND (reference sequence). The CDR3 DNA reads TGTGCCAGTACTAGAGCACAGGGCGATCAGCCCCAGCATTTT. This encodes CASTRAQGDQPQHF.

This clone was detected only once. V usage is TRBV9 and J usage is TRBJ2-7; 11 nucleotides align to TRBD2. V dropped 2 bases and J dropped 2; count of bases not matched to a gene: 0. This CDR3 has 14 amino acids. CDR1 and CDR2 from the germline V gene are SGDLS and YYNGEE. This chain's CDR3 is CASSVSGRAYEQYF. The CDR3 DNA is TGTGCCAGCAGCGTTAGCGGGAGGGCCTACGAGCAGTACTTC.

V usage is TRBV10-1 and J usage is TRBJ2-1, with 8 bases aligning to TRBD2. Germline V gives CDR1 WNHNN, CDR2 SYGVQD (reference sequence). V trimming: 2 bases; J trimming: 1 base; junction bases outside the gene matches: 4. The CDR3 has 16 amino acids. The DNA for the CDR3 is TGCGCCAGCAGTGAGCAGGCGGGAGGATCCTACAATGAGCAGTTCTTC. As protein: CASSEQAGGSYNEQFF.

This sequence joins TRBV4-1 and TRBJ2-7; D possibly corresponds to TRBD1 (6 bases). V gave up 4 bases and J gave up 0 bases, with 13 bases separating them. The CDR3 totals 15 residues. Germline V gives CDR1 MGHRA, CDR2 YSYEKL. The CDR3 sequence is CASSPSGTTSYEQYF. The CDR3 DNA is TGCGCCAGCAGCCCTTCCGGGACAACCTCCTACGAGCAGTACTTC.

V gene TRBV2 combines with J gene TRBJ2-3; 11 nucleotides align to TRBD2. Trimming cost V 7 bases and J 4 bases; bases outside gene matches: 4. The CDR3 is made up of 14 amino acids. CDR1 is SNHLY and CDR2 is FYNNEI in the germline V gene. CDR3 protein: CASTPGLAADTQYF. For the CDR3, the DNA is TGTGCCAGCACCCCGGGACTAGCGGCAGATACGCAGTATTTT.